Shown below are 27 T cell receptor beta chains from a single sample sequenced in a study of tumor and adjacent non-tumor tissue in lung cancer. No cell sorting was done before RNA was extracted from the tissue. The normal lung tissue was taken more than 3 cm from the tumor edge. The library came from three nested PCR rounds adapted from ARM-PCR protocols. TCRdb re-called the multiplex PCR reads with MiXCR, one entry per CDR3 protein. The sample carries approximately 82,000 distinct CDR3 sequences, less than 85% recorded once. The sequencing input was distant non-tumor lung tissue. These receptors came from a man aged 65-85 years with non-small cell lung cancer.

Regarding this clonotype: A junction boundary mismatches the germline segment, possibly from a read error. The V gene is TRBV6-1, the J gene TRBJ2-1, with D unclear. The CDR3 covers 13 residues. The germline CDR1 and CDR2 sequences are MNHNS and SASEGT. The CDR3 region has the DNA TGTGCCAGCAGTTCGGAACAACGGCATGAGAAGTTCTTC. Encoded protein: CASSSEQRHEKFF.

Notes on this clonotype: At one boundary the junction diverges from the germline segment, which might be a read error. The chain uses TRBV10-3 and TRBJ2-1; D gene uncertain. Germline V gene lookup returns CDR1 ENHRY and CDR2 SYGVKD. The CDR3 contains 14 residues. The CDR3 protein is CTSQDPPAYNEQFF. In DNA, the CDR3 is TGTACCTCCCAAGACCCGCCGGCGTACAATGAGCAGTTCTTT.

This clonotype has just a few counts. This may come from a read error, since a much larger clone is one base off. This sequence joins TRBV6-2 or TRBV6-3 and TRBJ2-7; D tentatively reads TRBD1 or TRBD2 (5 bases each). The V gene's germline CDR1 is MNHEY and CDR2 SVGEGT. V gave up 5 bases and J gave up 3 bases, with 14 bases separating them. This CDR3 contains 14 residues. The CDR3 DNA follows: TGTGCCAGCAGTAACGAGGGCAGGGACTACGAGCAGTACTTC. Its translation: CASSNEGRDYEQYF.

About this clonotype: The junction differs from germline at one of its ends, possibly a read error. The V gene is TRBV4-2, the J gene TRBJ2-1, with 7 positions matching TRBD2. The CDR3 consists of 15 residues. Per germline, CDR1 LGHNA and CDR2 YNFKEQ. CDR3: CDSSQVRGSDNEQFF. The DNA for the CDR3 is TGTGACAGCAGCCAAGTGCGCGGGAGCGACAATGAACAGTTCTTC.

Concerning this clonotype itself: This may come from a read error, since a much larger clone is one base off. The chain joins TRBV13 to TRBJ2-2, with TRBD1 matching 7 bases. CDR1 PRHDT and CDR2 FYEKMQ come from the germline V gene (reference sequence). The CDR3 covers 13 residues. The CDR3 sequence: CANSSGGTGELFF. The CDR3 region has the DNA TGTGCCAACAGCTCAGGGGGCACCGGGGAGCTGTTTTTT. Looking up the rest from reference TRBV13 and TRBJ2-2 gives the full variable domain: AAGVIQSPRHLIKEKRETATLKCYPIPRHDTVYWYQQGPGQDPQFLISFYEKMQSDKGSIPDRFSAQQFSDYHSELNMSSLELGDSALYFCANSSGGTGELFFGEGSRLTVL.

Points on this clonotype: This may be a read error: a much more frequent sequence differs by one nucleotide. This rearrangement joins TRBV20-1 to TRBJ2-2; 12 bases map to TRBD2. V was clipped by 0 bases and J by 7 bases; unmatched bases: 3. From germline, CDR1 is DFQATT and CDR2 SNEGSKA (reference sequence). The CDR3 consists of 15 residues. The CDR3 DNA follows: TGCAGTGCTAGAGACCCGGGACTAGCGGGCGGGGAGCTGTTTTTT. Protein sequence: CSARDPGLAGGELFF.

Comment on this clonotype: At one boundary the junction diverges from the germline segment, which might be a read error. V gene TRBV6-5 combines with J gene TRBJ2-2; a possible D gene is TRBD1 (6 bases). Germline V CDR1 and CDR2: MNHEY, SVGAGI. The CDR3 has 16 residues. The CDR3 DNA follows: TGTGCCAGCTGTTACCTTGACAGGATGAACACCGGGGAGCTGTTTTTT. This sequence encodes CASCYLDRMNTGELFF.

The CDR3: CTTSFSWAGGNNEQFF. The CDR3 DNA is TGTACCACCAGTTTCAGTTGGGCGGGAGGGAACAATGAGCAGTTCTTC. The chain is built from TRBV28 and TRBJ2-1; 9 bases fit TRBD2. The V gene's germline CDR1 is MDHEN and CDR2 SYDVKM. This CDR3 region has 16 residues.

Concerning this clonotype itself: Germline and junction disagree at one end, which may indicate a read error. The rearrangement uses TRBV20-1 and TRBJ2-2; weak D call: TRBD2 (6 bases). The CDR3 consists of 13 residues. Germline V gene sequence: CDR1 DFQATT, CDR2 SNEGSKA (reference sequence). DNA for the CDR3: TGCGCCGCGGAAAGTACGAACACCGGGGAGGTGTTTTTT. It is translated as CAAESTNTGEVFF.

Remarks on this clonotype: At one of its ends the junction is not consistent with the germline gene, which may arise from a read error. The chain combines TRBV4-2 with TRBJ2-5; D perhaps matches TRBD2 (6 bases). This CDR3 spans 16 amino acids. Per germline, CDR1 LGHNA and CDR2 YNFKEQ. The CDR3 reads CVSSRRGSGNEEAQYF. The CDR3, as DNA: TGTGTCAGCAGCCGCCGAGGTAGCGGTAATGAGGAGGCCCAGTACTTC.

CDR3 protein: CATRYSIGSTRASNQPQHF. The CDR3 coding sequence is TGTGCCACCAGATACTCGATTGGGAGTACAAGAGCGAGCAATCAGCCCCAGCATTTT. V is TRBV6-2 or TRBV6-3 and J is TRBJ1-5; D not certain. This CDR3 has 19 amino acids. The germline V and J ends were trimmed by 10 bases and 1 base, with 29 bases remaining between them. CDR1 MNHEY and CDR2 SVGEGT come from the germline V gene.

As regards this clonotype: Mismatch with germline at one junction end may stem from a read error. The chain uses TRBV5-4 and TRBJ2-7; a possible D gene is TRBD1 (6 bases). This CDR3 spans 15 amino acids. Germline-derived CDR1 and CDR2 are SGHNT and YYREEE (reference sequence). CDR3 in amino acids: CTSSLGALTPNEQYF. Written as DNA, the CDR3 is TGTACCAGCAGCTTGGGGGCGCTAACTCCTAACGAGCAGTACTTC. The variable domain in full, with the rest retrieved from reference TRBV5-4 and TRBJ2-7, is ETGVTQSPTHLIKTRGQQVTLRCSSQSGHNTVSWYQQALGQGPQFIFQYYREEENGRGNFPPRFSGLQFPNYSSELNVNALELDDSALYLCTSSLGALTPNEQYFGPGTRLTVT.

This clonotype was detected once. One junction end does not reproduce the germline sequence, and a read error may be involved. The CDR3 here is CTSSSWGTDTQYF. CDR3 DNA sequence: TGCACCAGCAGCTCATGGGGCACAGATACGCAGTATTTT. The gene calls are TRBV5-1 and TRBJ2-3; no clear D gene. The CDR3 consists of 13 residues. Germline V CDR1 and CDR2: SGHRS, YFSETQ.

This clonotype came up a few times. The chain links TRBV5-8 to TRBJ1-2, with 9 bases identical to TRBD1. The CDR3 spans 15 residues. The V gene end was trimmed by 4 bases and the J gene end by 6 bases; junction bases not matched to a gene: 10. Per the germline V gene, CDR1 is SGHTS and CDR2 is YDEGEE. CDR3 region: CASSRITGTGNGYTF. The DNA of the CDR3 is TGTGCCAGCAGCCGAATTACCGGGACAGGGAATGGCTACACCTTC.

The V and J genes are TRBV11-1 and TRBJ2-2; no reliable D call. CDR1 and CDR2 from the germline V gene are SGHAT and FQDESV (reference sequence). The ends were cut back, 7 bases at V and 5 bases at J, with 14 bases in the middle. The CDR3 length is 14 residues. Here the CDR3 DNA reads TGTGCCAGCATCTTGACTTGGGATACCGGGGAGCTGTTTTTT. This translates into CASILTWDTGELFF.

Of note for this clonotype: This sequence may be a read error, since a much larger clone differs from it by one base. The rearrangement joins TRBV10-3 to TRBJ2-2; D is uncertain. The CDR3 consists of 12 residues. Trimming removed 3 bases at V and 13 bases at J, with 12 bases between. The germline V gene has CDR1 ENHRY and CDR2 SYGVKD. The CDR3, as DNA: TGTGCCATCAGTGACCCTCAGTCAAGGCTGTTTTTT. This gives the protein CAISDPQSRLFF.

On this clonotype: This CDR3 is missing its conserved last phenylalanine or tryptophan, likely due to a read error. Here the CDR3 reads CASNQDGPSGRIDTQYL. The CDR3 DNA reads as TGCGCCAGCAACCAAGATGGGCCTAGCGGGAGAATAGATACGCAGTATTTG. This rearrangement joins TRBV4-3 to TRBJ2-3; 10 bases are a match to TRBD2. CDR3 size: 17 residues. The germline V gene encodes CDR1 LGHNA and CDR2 YSLEER.

Of note for this clonotype: One junction end does not reproduce the germline sequence, and a read error may be involved. The V and J genes are TRBV11-3 and TRBJ1-4, with TRBD1 matching over 7 bases. The CDR3 loop spans 13 amino acids. The germline V gene has CDR1 SGHNT and CDR2 YENEEA. The CDR3 nucleotides are TGTACCAGTAGTAACAGGGGACATGAAAAACTGTTTTTT. Translation gives CTSSNRGHEKLFF. The complete variable domain, with remaining parts taken from reference TRBV11-3 and TRBJ1-4, reads EAGVVQSPRYKIIEKKQPVAFWCNPISGHNTLYWYLQNLGQGPELLIRYENEEAVDDSQLPKDRFSAERLKGVDSTLKIQPAELGDSAVYLCTSSNRGHEKLFFGSGTQLSVL.

This chain uses TRBV27 with TRBJ1-4, with D possibly being TRBD1 (5 bases). The CDR3 runs to 14 residues. The V end was cut by 5 bases, the J end by 2 bases, with 9 bases between. Germline V gene sequence: CDR1 MNHEY, CDR2 SMNVEV (reference sequence). The CDR3 protein is CASSKGVTNEKLFF. Written as DNA, the CDR3 is TGTGCCAGCAGTAAAGGGGTGACTAATGAAAAACTGTTTTTT.

J is TRBJ2-1 and V is TRBV5-6; D uncertain. The germline V gene encodes CDR1 SGHDT and CDR2 YYEEEE. The V gene lost 4 bases and the J gene lost 0 bases, with 11 bases spanning the gap. The CDR3 spans 15 residues. In DNA form, the CDR3 reads TGTGCCAGCAGCCAAGACACCCTCTCCTACAATGAGCAGTTCTTC. Its protein product is CASSQDTLSYNEQFF.

The V call is TRBV12-3 or TRBV12-4, the J call TRBJ2-5, with TRBD2 matching 10 bases. This CDR3 spans 20 amino acids. V dropped 6 bases and J dropped 5; count of bases not matched to a gene: 24. In DNA, the CDR3 is TGTGCCAGCAGAAAAAGCGACCAGCCGACTAGCGGGCTTCTCCAGGAGACCCAGTACTTC. Protein sequence: CASRKSDQPTSGLLQETQYF.

As regards this clonotype: Germline and junction disagree at one end, which may indicate a read error. The chain carries TRBV10-3 and TRBJ2-1, with D possibly TRBD2 on 6 matching bases. The CDR3 is made up of 17 amino acids. CDR1 and CDR2 (germline): ENHRY, SYGVKD. CDR3: CDIRVTSVRSTYNEQFF. CDR3 bases: TGTGACATCAGGGTGACTAGTGTGCGGTCCACCTACAATGAGCAGTTCTTC.

This clonotype was detected many times. The genes are TRBV4-3 and TRBJ2-1, with unresolved D. V was shortened by 0 bases and J by 7 bases, with 10 bases between the two germline ends. The CDR3 is 14 amino acids. Germline CDR1 is LGHNA and CDR2 is YSLEER. CDR3 sequence (DNA): TGCGCCAGCAGCCAAGATCAGTTCTTGAATGAGCAGTTCTTC. Amino acids: CASSQDQFLNEQFF.

V is TRBV6-1 and J is TRBJ2-2, with 10 nucleotides matching TRBD1. From germline, CDR1 is MNHNS and CDR2 SASEGT. The CDR3 consists of 15 residues. J gave up 10 bases and V 6 bases, and 11 bases lay outside the gene matches. The CDR3 here is CASREGTGDNEELFF. CDR3 in DNA: TGTGCCAGCAGGGAGGGGACAGGGGACAACGAGGAGCTGTTTTTT.

V gene TRBV6-2 or TRBV6-3 combines with J gene TRBJ1-2, with D unresolved. The CDR3 loop spans 12 amino acids. Germline CDR1 is MNHEY and CDR2 is SVGEGT. Trimming pared 10 bases from V and 7 bases from J, leaving 16 bases between. The CDR3 loop reads CANTTDRGGYTF. CDR3 DNA sequence: TGTGCCAACACCACCGATCGAGGTGGCTACACCTTC.

In the case of this clonotype: At one end, the junction sequence differs from germline, possibly due to a read error. The chain has TRBV11-3 and TRBJ2-3, with D unclear. Germline CDR1 SGHNT, CDR2 YENEEA. This CDR3 spans 15 amino acids. In nucleotides, the CDR3 is TGTGCCAGCACCCGTCGTGTAGTAAGCACATATACGCAGTATTTT. Translation gives CASTRRVVSTYTQYF.

Points on this clonotype: Compared with germline, one end of the junction differs, possibly owing to a read error. This chain joins TRBV20-1 and TRBJ1-5; D possibly corresponds to TRBD2 (5 bases). The end of the DNA is better explained by TRBJ2-3, so the J call may be wrong. Germline CDR1 reads DFQATT; CDR2 reads SNEGSKA (reference sequence). The CDR3 loop spans 14 amino acids. CDR3 nucleotide sequence: TGCTGTGCGGAGACTACAGATAGCAATCAGCCCCAGTATTTT. Translation gives CCAETTDSNQPQYF.